Following are 17 T cell receptor beta chains from one sample sequenced in a study of blood T cell repertoires in COVID-19. Using immunoSEQ multiplex PCR, the repertoire was profiled, and TCRdb retains in-frame clones only, with some absent. This sample has around 220,000 clones; more than 75% occur once, and the top ten carry roughly 8.2%. Sequencing input: peripheral blood. The source is a woman of 80 years or more with COVID-19, enrolled during active disease.

About this clone: This CDR3 is also generated by other DNA sequences in the sample. The chain employs TRBV30 and TRBJ2-3; TRBD2 might be the D (5 bases). Looked up from germline, CDR1 is GTSNPN and CDR2 is SVGIG (reference sequence). The CDR3 covers 12 residues. The V and J ends lost 0 bases and 5 bases respectively, with 6 bases between them. The CDR3 sequence is CAWSVGGDTQYF. In DNA, the CDR3 is TGTGCCTGGAGTGTAGGAGGAGATACGCAGTATTTT.

The chain uses TRBV2 and TRBJ2-2; 7 bases are a match to TRBD1. The CDR3 consists of 17 residues. V gave up 2 bases and J gave up 0 bases; unmatched junction bases: 6. Germline loops: CDR1 SNHLY, CDR2 FYNNEI. Here the CDR3 reads CASSEKGGTANTGELFF. DNA of the CDR3: TGTGCCAGCAGTGAAAAGGGTGGGACAGCGAACACCGGGGAGCTGTTTTTT.

In this sample, this clone turned up once. The chain uses TRBV28 and TRBJ1-1, with TRBD1 as a possible D gene (5 bases). Germline V gene sequence: CDR1 MDHEN, CDR2 SYDVKM. The V end was cut by 5 bases, the J end by 7 bases, with 11 bases between. This CDR3 has 12 amino acids. CDR3 DNA sequence: TGTGCCAGCAGTAAAAGACAGAGTGAAGCTTTCTTT. The encoded protein is CASSKRQSEAFF.

The rearrangement links TRBV14 to TRBJ2-1, with 7 bases matching TRBD2. Trimming at V came to 3 bases and at J to 14 bases, leaving 16 bases not matched to a gene. The CDR3 totals 15 residues. Germline CDR1 SGHDN, CDR2 FVKESK. Here the CDR3 DNA reads TGTGCCAGCAGCCAGTACGAGACTAGCCCTTTCGGAAAGTTCTTC. Its protein is CASSQYETSPFGKFF. Filled out from reference TRBV14 and TRBJ2-1, the complete variable domain reads EAGVTQFPSHSVIEKGQTVTLRCDPISGHDNLYWYRRVMGKEIKFLLHFVKESKQDESGMPNNRFLAERTGGTYSTLKVQPAELEDSGVYFCASSQYETSPFGKFFGPGTRLTVL.

This clone was counted only a few times. The DNA of the CDR3 is TGTGCCAGCAGCGACCCCGAAGGGACTAGCGGGAGAGAGTCCGCCGAGCAGTACTTC. Amino acids: CASSDPEGTSGRESAEQYF. The V gene is TRBV9, the J gene TRBJ2-7; 14 bases fit TRBD2. Trimming took 3 bases from V and 6 from J; bases not matched to a gene: 17. There are 19 residues in the CDR3. The germline V gene encodes CDR1 SGDLS and CDR2 YYNGEE.

J is TRBJ2-3 and V is TRBV5-1; tentatively, D is TRBD2 (6 bases). This CDR3 is 15 amino acids long. CDR1 and CDR2 (germline): SGHRS, YFSETQ. V was cut by 2 bases and J by 2 bases, with 12 bases left in between. For the CDR3, the DNA is TGCGCCAGCAGCTTTGTGACTAGTCTCACAGATACGCAGTATTTT. It translates to CASSFVTSLTDTQYF.

V and J are TRBV30 and TRBJ1-6, with no clear D. The CDR3 has 17 residues. V lost 5 bases and J lost 0, with 17 bases in between. CDR1 and CDR2 (germline): GTSNPN, SVGIG (reference sequence). For the CDR3, the DNA is TGTGCCTGGGGGAGAAGTGGATGGAGCTCCTATAATTCACCCCTCCACTTT. Encoded protein: CAWGRSGWSSYNSPLHF.

This sequence joins TRBV5-1 and TRBJ2-2; maybe TRBD1 (5 bases). With 1 base removed from V and 1 base from J, the gap between germline ends came to 5 bases. The CDR3 consists of 14 residues. In germline, CDR1 is SGHRS, CDR2 YFSETQ. The CDR3 protein is CASSLQGNTGELFF. The CDR3 coding sequence is TGCGCCAGCAGCTTGCAGGGGAACACCGGGGAGCTGTTTTTT.

This clone occurred once. The chain links TRBV30 to TRBJ1-5, with D tentatively TRBD1 (5 bases). CDR1 and CDR2 (germline): GTSNPN, SVGIG (reference sequence). Trimming cost V 3 bases and J 0 bases, with 12 bases left between them. The length of the CDR3 is 15 residues. The DNA of the CDR3 is TGTGCCTGGAGACAGGACGGATATAGCAATCAGCCCCAGCATTTT. It translates to CAWRQDGYSNQPQHF.

This chain connects TRBV30 to TRBJ2-3, with a possible D match to TRBD2 (5 bases). In germline, CDR1 is GTSNPN, CDR2 SVGIG (reference sequence). The CDR3 runs 12 residues. Trimming cost V 4 bases and J 2 bases, with 7 bases left between them. The DNA for the CDR3 is TGTGCCTGGACCCGGGACACAGATACGCAGTATTTT. Translating it yields CAWTRDTDTQYF.

This sequence joins TRBV7-2 and TRBJ1-2, with D uncertain. The CDR3 covers 14 residues. Germline lookup yields CDR1 SGHTA and CDR2 FQGNSA. The V and J ends lost 1 base and 8 bases respectively, with 14 bases between them. The CDR3 here is CASSLDVGSSGYTF. The CDR3 DNA reads TGTGCCAGCAGCTTAGATGTGGGTAGCAGCGGCTACACCTTC.

The chain carries TRBV6-2 or TRBV6-3 and TRBJ2-5; 8 nucleotides agree with TRBD1. Unmatched junction bases numbered 13, after V lost 3 bases and J lost 10 bases. CDR3 length: 15 amino acids. Germline V gene data show CDR1 as MNHEY and CDR2 as SVGEGT. The CDR3 is CASSYPDRGREVQYF. The DNA for the CDR3 is TGTGCCAGCAGTTATCCCGACAGGGGAAGGGAGGTCCAGTACTTC.

The V and J genes are TRBV7-2 and TRBJ1-2; 9 bases fit TRBD1. Germline-derived CDR1 and CDR2 are SGHTA and FQGNSA. The CDR3 is 14 residues long. Trimming removed 2 bases from V and 6 bases from J; junction bases left unmatched: 4. Written as DNA, the CDR3 is TGTGCCAGCAGCTTAAACAGGGGGCAAGATGGCTACACCTTC. Translating gives CASSLNRGQDGYTF.

This clone came up once. The chain joins TRBV7-9 to TRBJ1-2, with D hard to call. Germline CDR1 is SEHNR and CDR2 is FQNEAQ (reference sequence). V was clipped by 1 base and J by 1 base, with 7 bases between them. The CDR3 spans 14 residues. As DNA, the CDR3 is TGTGCCAGCAGCTTAGGCTCAGTTAACTATGGCTACACCTTC. It is translated as CASSLGSVNYGYTF. Combining the CDR3 with reference TRBV7-9 and TRBJ1-2 gives the whole variable domain DTGVSQNPRHKITKRGQNVTFRCDPISEHNRLYWYRQTLGQGPEFLTYFQNEAQLEKSRLLSDRFSAERPKGSFSTLEIQRTEQGDSAMYLCASSLGSVNYGYTFGSGTRLTVV.

This clone was counted between two and nine times. The rearrangement joins TRBV5-4 to TRBJ1-1, with 8 nucleotides matching TRBD1. V shed 3 bases, J shed 0 bases, and the junction held 4 bases outside the gene matches. The V gene's germline CDR1 is SGHNT and CDR2 YYREEE (reference sequence). The CDR3 has 15 residues. CDR3 sequence reads: CASSYRQGMNTEAFF. In nucleotides, the CDR3 is TGTGCCAGCAGCTATAGACAGGGGATGAACACTGAAGCTTTCTTT.

This rearrangement joins TRBV18 to TRBJ1-4; no clear D. This CDR3 contains 16 residues. V shed 2 bases and J shed 4 bases, with 14 bases lying between them. Germline CDR1 and CDR2: KGHSH and LQKENI. The CDR3 coding sequence is TGTGCCAGCTCACCATCCGCCCCGGGTCGTAATGAAAAACTGTTTTTT. Translation: CASSPSAPGRNEKLFF.

This chain links TRBV7-2 with TRBJ2-5, with D hard to call. Trimming left V 5 bases short and J 1 base short, with 11 bases between. There are 14 residues in the CDR3. The germline V gene encodes CDR1 SGHTA and CDR2 FQGNSA. The CDR3 reads CASSPLGSQETQYF. The CDR3 DNA is TGTGCCAGCAGCCCTCTAGGTAGCCAAGAGACCCAGTACTTC.